Below are 14 T cell receptor beta chains sequenced from a single sample in a study of metastatic and nonmetastatic thyroid tumors. Every patient was untreated before thyroid surgery. With MiXCR, TCRdb called clones anew from the PCR reads. This repertoire shows about 27,000 clones, about 15% found once; its top ten account for around 16%. Sequencing was performed on blood. These receptors were taken from a male donor with papillary thyroid cancer or a benign thyroid nodule (not recorded which). Some clones in this sample may be carry-over from other donors' samples.

The table lists this clone with many counts. This sequence joins TRBV24-1 and TRBJ2-5; D may correspond to TRBD1 or TRBD2 (5 bases each). The CDR3 runs to 15 residues. Germline loops: CDR1 KGHDR, CDR2 SFDVKD. Deletions cut 2 bases from V and 1 base from J, with 10 bases between. The CDR3 spells CATSDYGTVQETQYF. The CDR3 DNA sequence: TGTGCCACCAGTGATTACGGGACGGTCCAAGAGACCCAGTACTTC.

The sample holds many counts of this clone. Germline is not matched at one junction end, which may reflect a read error. Other DNA sequences in this specimen translate into the identical CDR3. The CDR3 DNA reads TGTGCCAGTAGCTCCATTAGGGATACGCAGTATTTT. Translated: CASSSIRDTQYF. The V and J genes are TRBV7-2 and TRBJ2-3, with D hard to call. This CDR3 is built from 12 residues. Germline V gene sequence: CDR1 SGHTA, CDR2 FQGNSA.

There are many counts of this clone. The chain has TRBV19 and TRBJ1-4; a weak D match, TRBD1 (6 bases). V lost 8 bases to trimming and J lost 8 bases, with 18 bases between them. This CDR3 contains 14 residues. CDR1 LNHDA and CDR2 SQIVND come from the germline V gene (reference sequence). The CDR3 sequence is CASAPSGQGEKLFF. In DNA form, the CDR3 reads TGTGCCAGTGCCCCTAGTGGGCAGGGGGAAAAACTGTTTTTT.

In its sample, this clone ranks as medium-sized. The chain uses TRBV11-2 and TRBJ2-7; D gene ambiguous. Germline-derived CDR1 and CDR2 are SGHAT and FQNNGV. With 2 bases removed from V and 3 bases from J, the gap between germline ends came to 14 bases. The CDR3 is 15 residues long. Here the CDR3 reads CASSLIRSPGYEQYF. The CDR3 DNA sequence: TGTGCCAGCAGCTTAATTAGGTCGCCGGGCTACGAGCAGTACTTC.

This clone was counted only a few times. The gene calls are TRBV6-1 and TRBJ1-5; D is possibly TRBD1 (5 bases). There are 14 residues in the CDR3. Germline loops: CDR1 MNHNS, CDR2 SASEGT. V was clipped by 6 bases and J by 8 bases, with 17 bases between them. The DNA for the CDR3 is TGTGCCAGCAGCCCATCGGGACCCTCCGAGCCCCAGCATTTT. This encodes CASSPSGPSEPQHF.

As to this clone: No conserved phenylalanine or tryptophan is present at the end of the CDR3, so a read error is the likely explanation. The limits of the CDR3 on the DNA are not certain, so only TCRdb's listed CDR3 is given. CDR3 residues: CSSSVGQVTEACL. The chain is built from TRBV5-6 and TRBJ1-1; the D call of TRBD1 is as the table states it, not checked on the DNA. The germline gives CDR1 SGHDT, CDR2 YYEEEE. The CDR3 numbers 13 amino acids, ends counted.

The CDR3, as DNA: TGCGCCAGCAGCCCCGGGGCAGAATCACCCCTCCACTTT. It is translated as CASSPGAESPLHF. J is TRBJ1-6 and V is TRBV5-1, with a tentative D call TRBD1 (5 bases). In germline, CDR1 is SGHRS, CDR2 YFSETQ. The V end lost 4 bases, the J end lost 10 bases, and 12 bases lay between the germline ends. The CDR3 is 13 residues long.

In this sample, this clone turned up many times. This rearrangement joins TRBV5-1 to TRBJ1-1; a possible D gene is TRBD1 (5 bases). The germline V gene encodes CDR1 SGHRS and CDR2 YFSETQ. Trimming took 4 bases from V and 0 from J, leaving 10 bases between them. The CDR3 is 14 residues long. The CDR3: CASSGSGLNTEAFF. CDR3 nucleotide sequence: TGCGCCAGCAGCGGGTCGGGGCTGAACACTGAAGCTTTCTTT.

This clone was seen repeatedly, ten times or more. The V and J genes are TRBV2 and TRBJ2-7; no definite D call. Germline CDR1 is SNHLY and CDR2 is FYNNEI. The CDR3 extends over 12 amino acids. V lost 8 bases and J 1 base, leaving 9 bases between the germline ends. CDR3 DNA: TGTGCCAGCGCGGCATTTTCCTACGAGCAGTACTTC. This translates into CASAAFSYEQYF.

This clone was observed many times. A much larger clone differs by one base, so this may be a read error. The J gene is TRBJ2-7, the V gene TRBV2, with D maybe TRBD1 (5 bases). This CDR3 region has 11 residues. Germline V gene sequence: CDR1 SNHLY, CDR2 FYNNEI. The CDR3 DNA sequence: TGTGCCAGCAGTGGATTACGCGAAGGGGCCTTC. Its translation is CASSGLREGAF.

This clone was observed a few times. This CDR3 fails to terminate in the conserved phenylalanine or tryptophan, so it likely reflects a read error. The V and J genes are TRBV9 and TRBJ1-1; D not resolved. The CDR3 has 15 residues. Trimming removed 3 bases from V and 1 base from J, with 13 bases in between. Germline CDR1 SGDLS, CDR2 YYNGEE. CDR3 residues: CASSEGSAGNTEAFS. The CDR3 nucleotides are TGTGCCAGCAGCGAGGGAAGTGCAGGGAACACTGAAGCTTTCTCT.

This clone was seen a few times. This CDR3 is CASSEARFSNQPQHF. In DNA form, the CDR3 reads TGTGCCAGCAGTGAAGCGAGGTTTAGCAATCAGCCCCAGCATTTT. V usage is TRBV6-1 and J usage is TRBJ1-5; D is undetermined. The CDR3 runs to 15 residues. Trimming stripped 0 bases from V and 0 bases from J, with 6 bases between. Germline V gives CDR1 MNHNS, CDR2 SASEGT.

In this sample, this clone turned up many times. The chain uses TRBV10-1 and TRBJ2-3; 13 positions agree with TRBD2. Trimming took 8 bases from V and 0 from J; bases not matched to a gene: 5. The germline CDR1 and CDR2 sequences are WNHNN and SYGVQD (reference sequence). The CDR3 length is 16 residues. The CDR3, as DNA: TGCGCCAGCCCAAAGGGACTAGCGGGAAGCACAGATACGCAGTATTTT. Translation: CASPKGLAGSTDTQYF.

This clone appeared many times. V is TRBV5-1 and J is TRBJ1-2; D is unclear. V was cut by 1 base and J by 4 bases, with 14 bases left in between. The length of the CDR3 is 15 residues. CDR1 and CDR2 from the germline V gene are SGHRS and YFSETQ. The CDR3 region is CASSLRSEPSYGYTF. As DNA, the CDR3 is TGCGCCAGCAGCTTGAGGTCAGAACCCTCCTATGGCTACACCTTC.